The 19 T cell receptor beta chains presented below share a single source sample, sequenced in a study of OX40 agonist ivuxolimab in advanced cancers. The library was made by the immunoSEQ multiplex PCR assay. TCRdb limited this immuneACCESS table to in-frame rearrangements with V and J called. A share of clones is missing; checked studies link under half to unresolved V genes, and the rest is unexplained. The sample table lists 90,000 to 100,000 clones, just under 85% of them with a count of one. The ten largest make up more than 1.2% of the sample. Sequenced material: CD4+ or CD8+ T cells sorted from blood, taken in a trial of the OX40 agonist ivuxolimab. Receptor source: an adult with an advanced solid tumor such as melanoma, head and neck, liver or kidney cancer.

The chain combines TRBV5-1 with TRBJ2-5; no definite D call. This CDR3 has 14 residues. The germline V gene encodes CDR1 SGHRS and CDR2 YFSETQ. V was cut by 0 bases and J by 5 bases, with 11 bases left in between. The CDR3 coding sequence is TGCGCCAGCAGCTTGGATCCCGACGGGGAGACCCAGTACTTC. This gives the protein CASSLDPDGETQYF.

The genes are TRBV6-1 and TRBJ2-5; possibly TRBD1 for D (6 bases). The end of the DNA is better explained by TRBJ2-7, so the J call may be wrong. The CDR3 extends over 16 amino acids. Germline lookup yields CDR1 MNHNS and CDR2 SASEGT. Here the CDR3 reads CASSDQQGLIPLEQYF. CDR3 bases: TGTGCCAGCAGTGATCAGCAGGGGTTGATCCCTCTCGAGCAGTACTTC.

The chain is built from TRBV2 and TRBJ1-1; TRBD1 might be the D (5 bases). Germline V gene sequence: CDR1 SNHLY, CDR2 FYNNEI. The V end was cut by 2 bases, the J end by 8 bases, with 12 bases between. This CDR3 is 13 amino acids long. The CDR3: CASSEWGNREAFF. CDR3 nucleotide sequence: TGTGCCAGCAGTGAATGGGGCAACAGAGAAGCTTTCTTT.

This clone was seen a single time. The CDR3 is CASSLVVGNYGYTF. CDR3 coding DNA: TGTGCCAGCAGCTTAGTCGTCGGAAACTATGGCTACACCTTC. This chain uses TRBV11-2 with TRBJ1-2; D gene unclear. The V end lost 1 base, the J end lost 2 bases, and 8 bases lay between the germline ends. In germline, CDR1 is SGHAT, CDR2 FQNNGV. The CDR3 loop spans 14 amino acids.

This clone was counted a single time. The rearrangement links TRBV25-1 to TRBJ2-7; weak D call: TRBD1 (5 bases). This CDR3 region has 14 residues. Trimming cost V 4 bases and J 0 bases, with 10 bases left between them. Germline V lookup: CDR1 MGHDK, CDR2 SYGVNS. CDR3 DNA sequence: TGTGCCAGCAGTGCACCCAGGGCCTCCTACGAGCAGTACTTC. Encoded protein: CASSAPRASYEQYF.

The J gene is TRBJ1-1, the V gene TRBV6-6; 7 bases are a match to TRBD1. V lost 10 bases, J lost 0 bases, and 5 bases stayed unmatched. The CDR3 length is 13 residues. Germline V lookup: CDR1 MNHNY, CDR2 SVGAGI (reference sequence). The DNA for the CDR3 is TGTGCCACCCACAGGGGAGTGAACACTGAAGCTTTCTTT. Amino acid sequence: CATHRGVNTEAFF.

The chain is built from TRBV28 and TRBJ1-1; TRBD1 agrees at 9 bases. In germline, CDR1 is MDHEN, CDR2 SYDVKM. Trimming took 3 bases from V and 11 from J; bases not matched to a gene: 4. The CDR3 loop spans 12 amino acids. In nucleotides, the CDR3 is TGTGCCAGCAGTTTGCGGGACAGGGTGGCTTTCTTT. Residues: CASSLRDRVAFF.

The V call is TRBV7-9, the J call TRBJ1-6; D is possibly TRBD1 (6 bases). Germline V CDR1 and CDR2: SEHNR, FQNEAQ (reference sequence). V was cut by 4 bases and J by 7 bases, with 14 bases left in between. CDR3 size: 15 residues. This chain's CDR3 is CASSYSRGPNSPLHF. In DNA form, the CDR3 reads TGTGCCAGCAGCTATAGTCGGGGGCCGAATTCACCCCTCCACTTT.

The chain has TRBV28 and TRBJ2-3, with D unresolved. CDR3 size: 13 residues. Germline values: CDR1 MDHEN, CDR2 SYDVKM. Trimming removed 7 bases at V and 2 bases at J, with 10 bases between. The chain's CDR3 is CASTSVNTDTQYF. Written as DNA, the CDR3 is TGTGCCAGCACATCGGTTAACACAGATACGCAGTATTTT.

This rearrangement joins TRBV7-8 to TRBJ1-6; tentative D call: TRBD1 (5 bases). The CDR3 runs to 13 residues. V gave up 1 base and J gave up 9 bases, with 7 bases separating them. The germline V gene encodes CDR1 SGHVS and CDR2 FQNEAQ. CDR3 coding DNA: TGTGCCAGCAGCTTAGGGGGACCTTCACCCCTCCACTTT. It codes for CASSLGGPSPLHF.

This chain connects TRBV4-3 to TRBJ2-4; D uncertain. The CDR3 covers 13 residues. Trimming pared 1 base from V and 5 bases from J, leaving 6 bases between. Per the germline V gene, CDR1 is LGHNA and CDR2 is YSLEER. The CDR3 loop reads CASSQGRENIQYF. The DNA of the CDR3 is TGCGCCAGCAGCCAAGGTCGGGAAAACATTCAGTACTTC.

This clone was seen only once. This chain connects TRBV13 to TRBJ2-5; 7 bases are a match to TRBD2. Germline-derived CDR1 and CDR2 are PRHDT and FYEKMQ (reference sequence). The CDR3 loop spans 15 amino acids. The V segment lost 4 bases and the J segment 5 bases; nucleotides outside the gene matches: 10. This CDR3 is CASSWQLAKKETQYF. DNA for the CDR3: TGTGCCAGCAGCTGGCAACTAGCGAAGAAGGAGACCCAGTACTTC.

This chain links TRBV28 with TRBJ1-2, with no clear D. The CDR3 covers 15 residues. With 4 bases removed from V and 0 bases from J, the gap between germline ends came to 12 bases. Germline CDR1 MDHEN, CDR2 SYDVKM. CDR3 in DNA: TGTGCCAGCAGTTCCCTTGGTGAAGCTAACTATGGCTACACCTTC. Its translation: CASSSLGEANYGYTF.

This sequence joins TRBV5-6 and TRBJ1-3, with D possibly TRBD1 on 5 matching bases. This CDR3 has 14 residues. With 3 bases removed from V and 2 bases from J, the gap between germline ends came to 9 bases. In germline, CDR1 is SGHDT, CDR2 YYEEEE. CDR3 DNA sequence: TGTGCCAGCAGCTCCGCAGGGCCTGGAAACACCATATATTTT. It translates to CASSSAGPGNTIYF.

This chain connects TRBV11-2 to TRBJ1-1; no clear D. Trimming left V 3 bases short and J 1 base short, with 12 bases between. CDR1 SGHAT and CDR2 FQNNGV come from the germline V gene. The CDR3 consists of 15 residues. The CDR3 nucleotides are TGTGCCAGCAGCTTCGATCTGATCCAGAACACTGAAGCTTTCTTT. Amino acids: CASSFDLIQNTEAFF.

This clone was seen a single time. V usage is TRBV28 and J usage is TRBJ2-1, with D tentatively TRBD2 (5 bases). The CDR3 runs to 20 residues. CDR1 and CDR2 (germline): MDHEN, SYDVKM. Trimming stripped 4 bases from V and 2 bases from J, with 27 bases between. CDR3 loop: CASSSFFGGLNTLAYNEQFF. The CDR3 DNA reads as TGTGCCAGCAGTTCATTTTTCGGAGGTCTCAACACGCTAGCCTACAATGAGCAGTTCTTC.

This clone was detected only once. The chain is built from TRBV11-2 and TRBJ2-2, with D maybe TRBD1 (5 bases). CDR3 length: 15 amino acids. Between the trimmed V and J ends, which lost 5 bases and 5 bases, there was a span of 15 bases. The V gene's germline CDR1 is SGHAT and CDR2 FQNNGV. The CDR3 protein is CASSTQDHRTGELFF. CDR3 in DNA: TGTGCCAGCAGCACCCAAGACCACAGGACCGGGGAGCTGTTTTTT.

The chain employs TRBV5-1 and TRBJ2-5; 7 nucleotides align to TRBD1. Germline trimming cut 4 bases from V and 5 bases from J; bases unmatched to any gene: 11. This CDR3 comprises 15 residues. In germline, CDR1 is SGHRS, CDR2 YFSETQ. CDR3: CASSLGQLLLETQYF. The CDR3 DNA follows: TGCGCCAGCAGCCTGGGACAGCTACTGTTGGAGACCCAGTACTTC.

The sample holds a few counts of this clone. This chain uses TRBV6-1 with TRBJ2-7; D possibly corresponds to TRBD1 (6 bases). This CDR3 region has 15 residues. Germline assignment: CDR1 MNHNS and CDR2 SASEGT. V was cut by 0 bases and J by 2 bases, with 11 bases left in between. CDR3 region: CASSEAQGTPYEQYF. The CDR3 DNA is TGTGCCAGCAGTGAAGCGCAGGGGACCCCCTACGAGCAGTACTTC.